The 9 T cell receptor beta chains presented below share a single source sample, sequenced in a study of regulatory T cells in long-lasting Graves disease. Relying on iRepertoire HTBI primers and Arm-PCR of CDR3 regions, the team built TCR beta libraries. TCRdb ran MiXCR on the multiplex PCR reads and lists one entry per CDR3 protein. Of approximately 690,000 distinct CDR3 sequences in the sample, around 32% were seen once. The time point is: persistent/refractory GD, antithyroid drugs over 5 years with positive TRAb. The TCR library used RNA extracted from PBMCs. Sequencing was performed on peripheral blood mononuclear cells (PBMCs), taken when the disease was refractory, from a patient treated with antithyroid drugs. The receptors originated from a female donor with Graves disease.

This clonotype was picked up a small number of times. V gene TRBV2 combines with J gene TRBJ1-6, with D possibly TRBD1 on 6 matching bases. The CDR3 spans 16 residues. Germline V gives CDR1 SNHLY, CDR2 FYNNEI. Deletions cut 2 bases from V and 10 bases from J, with 18 bases between. The CDR3 DNA follows: TGTGCCAGCAGTGAAAATGAGGGGGGGGCGAGGTCACCCCTCCACTTT. This encodes CASSENEGGARSPLHF.

This clonotype was counted ten times or more. The chain carries TRBV28 and TRBJ1-2, with 9 bases aligning to TRBD1. V was pared by 6 bases and J by 2 bases, with 7 bases of the junction left unmatched. Germline V gene lookup returns CDR1 MDHEN and CDR2 SYDVKM. The CDR3 runs to 15 residues. The CDR3 DNA reads as TGTGCCAGCAGGCCCTCCGGGACAGGGAACTATGGCTACACCTTC. Translated, it gives CASRPSGTGNYGYTF.

The V and J genes are TRBV5-4 and TRBJ2-5; 7 bases match TRBD1. The CDR3 is made up of 15 amino acids. The V and J ends lost 0 bases and 4 bases, in that order; junction bases with no gene match: 6. Germline V lookup: CDR1 SGHNT, CDR2 YYREEE (reference sequence). The CDR3 bases are TGTGCCAGCAGCTTGGACCCGGACAGGCCAGAGACCCAGTACTTC. It is translated as CASSLDPDRPETQYF.

The chain couples TRBV28 to TRBJ1-5, with TRBD1 identical over 8 bases. Germline CDR1 reads MDHEN; CDR2 reads SYDVKM. The CDR3 totals 17 residues. Trimming took 5 bases from V and 0 from J; bases not matched to a gene: 9. The CDR3 nucleotides are TGTGCCAGCAGTCTCCGGGACAGGAGATATAGCAATCAGCCCCAGCATTTT. Translated: CASSLRDRRYSNQPQHF.

This chain connects TRBV30 to TRBJ2-7; no definite D call. This CDR3 has 13 residues. V lost 4 bases and J 0 bases, leaving 10 bases between the germline ends. The germline CDR1 and CDR2 sequences are GTSNPN and SVGIG (reference sequence). The CDR3 bases are TGTGCCTGGAACGGCGGTACCTCCTACGAGCAGTACTTC. This codes for CAWNGGTSYEQYF.

This chain connects TRBV30 to TRBJ1-1; D not resolved. CDR1 GTSNPN and CDR2 SVGIG come from the germline V gene (reference sequence). V shed 0 bases and J shed 5 bases, with 16 bases lying between them. The CDR3 covers 15 residues. This CDR3 reads CAWSVGGLRRTEAFF. DNA for the CDR3: TGTGCCTGGAGTGTAGGAGGCCTTAGAAGGACTGAAGCTTTCTTT.

The chain recombines TRBV28 with TRBJ1-2; possible D gene TRBD1, 6 bases. Trimming left V 2 bases short and J 6 bases short, with 10 bases between. This CDR3 is 13 amino acids long. Germline V gene lookup returns CDR1 MDHEN and CDR2 SYDVKM. CDR3 DNA sequence: TGTGCCAGCAGTTTAACAGGGAGCCATGGCTACACCTTC. This codes for CASSLTGSHGYTF.

This clonotype occurred many times. The J gene is TRBJ1-5, the V gene TRBV2; D may be TRBD1 (6 bases). The germline V and J ends were trimmed by 3 bases and 5 bases, with 11 bases remaining between them. The CDR3 contains 14 residues. Per the germline V gene, CDR1 is SNHLY and CDR2 is FYNNEI. CDR3 nucleotide sequence: TGTGCCAGCAGTGACGCCCACAGGGATCAGCCCCAGCATTTT. Protein sequence: CASSDAHRDQPQHF.

J is TRBJ1-5 and V is TRBV5-6, with TRBD1 matching over 7 bases. V dropped 4 bases and J dropped 5; count of bases not matched to a gene: 12. There are 16 residues in the CDR3. Per germline, CDR1 SGHDT and CDR2 YYEEEE. CDR3 nucleotide sequence: TGTGCCAGCAGCAGACGTGACAGGGCGATGGATCAGCCCCAGCATTTT. This translates into CASSRRDRAMDQPQHF.